The 6 T cell receptor beta chains listed next were all sequenced from one sample in a study of blood T cell repertoires in COVID-19. The data were produced by immunoSEQ multiplex PCR, yet TCRdb's version contains in-frame clones alone and is incomplete. The sample has some 460,000 clones; about 89% are singletons. The specimen was peripheral blood. Source of these receptors: a woman aged 25 to 45 with acute or convalescent COVID-19.

This chain joins TRBV6-6 and TRBJ2-1, with 8 bases aligning to TRBD1. J gave up 1 base and V 5 bases, and 25 bases lay outside the gene matches. The CDR3 contains 22 residues. CDR1 is MNHNY, CDR2 SVGAGI, per germline (reference sequence). CDR3 residues: CASSPLPPGTGGGGKSYNEQFF. For the CDR3, the DNA is TGTGCCAGCAGTCCTCTTCCTCCCGGGACAGGTGGGGGTGGAAAGTCCTACAATGAGCAGTTCTTC.

The V call is TRBV28, the J call TRBJ2-2; tentative D call: TRBD2 (5 bases). The V gene lost 4 bases and the J gene lost 4 bases, with 13 bases spanning the gap. CDR1 and CDR2 (germline): MDHEN, SYDVKM. The CDR3 totals 15 residues. The DNA of the CDR3 is TGTGCCAGCAGTTCGTTCGGGGTTGGCACCGGGGAGCTGTTTTTT. This encodes CASSSFGVGTGELFF.

The V gene is TRBV7-3, the J gene TRBJ2-2, with a tentative D call TRBD1 (6 bases). The CDR3 has 14 amino acids. Trimming took 2 bases from V and 4 from J, leaving 8 bases between them. Looked up from germline, CDR1 is SGHTA and CDR2 is FQGTGA. CDR3 loop: CASSLQGTTGELFF. CDR3 nucleotides: TGTGCCAGCAGCTTACAGGGGACCACCGGGGAGCTGTTTTTT.

V usage is TRBV28 and J usage is TRBJ2-1, with D maybe TRBD2 (5 bases). The V and J ends lost 3 bases and 4 bases respectively, with 16 bases between them. The V gene's germline CDR1 is MDHEN and CDR2 SYDVKM. The CDR3 covers 16 residues. The CDR3: CASSFWTRAGYNEQFF. CDR3 coding DNA: TGTGCCAGCAGTTTCTGGACTCGGGCTGGTTACAATGAGCAGTTCTTC.

The chain joins TRBV25-1 to TRBJ1-3; D might be TRBD1 (5 bases). Germline V gene lookup returns CDR1 MGHDK and CDR2 SYGVNS. With 8 bases removed from V and 0 bases from J, the gap between germline ends came to 11 bases. The CDR3 has 14 residues. This CDR3 is CASSDTRSGNTIYF. The CDR3 nucleotides are TGTGCCAGCTCGGACACCCGCTCTGGAAACACCATATATTTT.

The rearrangement links TRBV19 to TRBJ2-7; D uncertain. Trimming left V 3 bases short and J 6 bases short, with 12 bases between. Germline V lookup: CDR1 LNHDA, CDR2 SQIVND (reference sequence). The CDR3 is made up of 13 amino acids. The CDR3 sequence: CASSISGYGEQYF. CDR3 DNA: TGTGCCAGTAGTATTTCCGGGTACGGCGAGCAGTACTTC.